This T cell receptor beta chain originates from a study of shared clonotypes between healthy human individuals. The CDR3 extends over 14 amino acids. Germline V gene lookup returns CDR1 SGHDT and CDR2 YYEEEE. CD45RO-negative cells were positively selected for CCR7, leaving out terminally differentiated effector memory CD45RA+ cells. Sequencing used immunoSEQ multiplex PCR; TCRdb keeps in-frame clones, though not all of them. This repertoire shows 1.5 million to 2.5 million clones, roughly 94% found once; its top ten account for 1% to 1.5%. Sequenced: naive CD8+ T cells sorted from blood. The chain carries TRBV5-6 and TRBJ2-5, with D unclear. TRBJ2-7 matches the DNA end more closely, so the J call is doubtful. This clonotype was obtained from a man aged 18 to 35 in good health. CDR3 residues: CASSLDRSSYEQYF. CDR3 in DNA: TGTGCCAGCAGCTTGGACCGAAGCTCCTACGAGCAGTACTTC.